The source of this T cell receptor beta chain is a study of PD-1 blockade in classical Hodgkin lymphoma. A remark on this clone: Antigen specificity is unknown.

General study findings and limits: Why repertoires differed is undefined; disease activity or prior therapy possibly contributed. Reports described newly diagnosed patients as having lower baseline TCR diversity than healthy donors.

The time point was: newly diagnosed, previously untreated cHL patient sample. Negative selection with magnetic separation was used to purify CD4+ T cells from thawed PBMCs. The assay was immunoSEQ multiplex PCR, and TCRdb's table has in-frame clones only and misses some. The table has about 23,000 clones, more than 90% seen once. CDR1 and CDR2 (germline): SGHDT, YYEEEE. The CDR3 is 13 amino acids. Trimming removed 9 bases from V and 4 bases from J, with 14 bases in between. The chain uses TRBV5-6 and TRBJ1-3; maybe TRBD1 (5 bases). Sequencing was performed on CD4+ T cells from blood. The sequence was collected from a human donor with classical Hodgkin lymphoma. The CDR3: CATRLWGGNTIYF. CDR3 nucleotides: TGTGCCACCCGATTATGGGGCGGAAACACCATATATTTT.